This paragraph reports one TCR beta chain. What it binds is unknown. The data originate from a study of T cell responses to AZD1222 COVID-19 vaccine. Findings and limits, study-wide: Nearly half of spike-specific TCRs reportedly target variant regions that are unmutated in the B.1.351 and B.1.1.7 variants.

Trimming removed 2 bases at V and 12 bases at J, with 8 bases between. The V gene's germline CDR1 is MNHEY and CDR2 SMNVEV (reference sequence). This CDR3 is built from 12 residues. Produced via immunoSEQ multiplex PCR; TCRdb's table is partial and in-frame only. The sample holds 70,000 or so clones, less than 90% seen once. This receptor was identified in an adult who received the AZD1222 COVID-19 vaccine. This specimen consisted of peripheral blood, obtained 28 days after the second AZD1222 dose. This chain links TRBV27 with TRBJ2-6; D uncertain. The CDR3 DNA sequence: TGTGCCAGCAGTTTAATGGGCTCCGTCCTGACTTTC. This codes for CASSLMGSVLTF.